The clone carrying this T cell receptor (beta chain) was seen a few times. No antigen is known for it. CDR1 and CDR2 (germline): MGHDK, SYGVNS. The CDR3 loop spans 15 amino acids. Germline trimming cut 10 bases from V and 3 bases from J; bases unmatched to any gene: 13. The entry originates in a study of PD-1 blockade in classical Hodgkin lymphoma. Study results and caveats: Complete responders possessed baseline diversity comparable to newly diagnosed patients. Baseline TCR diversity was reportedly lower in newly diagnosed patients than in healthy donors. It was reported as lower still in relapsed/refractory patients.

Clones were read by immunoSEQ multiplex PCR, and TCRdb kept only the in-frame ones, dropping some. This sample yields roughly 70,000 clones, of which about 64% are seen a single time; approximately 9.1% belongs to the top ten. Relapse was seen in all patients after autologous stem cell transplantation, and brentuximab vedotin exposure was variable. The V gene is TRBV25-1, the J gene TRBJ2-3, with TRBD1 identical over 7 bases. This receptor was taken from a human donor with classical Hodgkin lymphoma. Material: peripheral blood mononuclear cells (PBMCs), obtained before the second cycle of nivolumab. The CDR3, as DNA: TGTGCCACCGCCACGACAGGGAGCTGGACAGATACGCAGTATTTT. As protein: CATATTGSWTDTQYF. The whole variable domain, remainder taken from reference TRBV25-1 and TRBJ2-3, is EADIYQTPRYLVIGTGKKITLECSQTMGHDKMYWYQQDPGMELHLIHYSYGVNSTEKGDLSSESTVSRIRTEHFPLTLESARPSHTSQYLCATATTGSWTDTQYFGPGTRLTVL.